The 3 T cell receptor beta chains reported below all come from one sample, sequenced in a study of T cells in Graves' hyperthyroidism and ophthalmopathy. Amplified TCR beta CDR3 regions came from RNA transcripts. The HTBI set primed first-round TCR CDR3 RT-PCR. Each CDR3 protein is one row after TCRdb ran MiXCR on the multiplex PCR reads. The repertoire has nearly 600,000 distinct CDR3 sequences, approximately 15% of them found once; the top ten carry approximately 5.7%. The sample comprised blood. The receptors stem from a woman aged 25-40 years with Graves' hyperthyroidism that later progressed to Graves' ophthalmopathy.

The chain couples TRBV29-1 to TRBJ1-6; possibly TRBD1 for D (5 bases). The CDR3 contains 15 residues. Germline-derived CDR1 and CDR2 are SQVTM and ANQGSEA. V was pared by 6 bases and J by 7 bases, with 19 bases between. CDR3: CSVPASSAGNSPLHF. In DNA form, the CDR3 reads TGCAGCGTACCGGCCTCTTCGGCAGGGAATTCACCCCTCCACTTT.

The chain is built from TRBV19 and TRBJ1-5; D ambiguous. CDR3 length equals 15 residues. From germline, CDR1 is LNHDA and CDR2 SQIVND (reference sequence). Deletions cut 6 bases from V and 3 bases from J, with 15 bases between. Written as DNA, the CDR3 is TGTGCCAGTAGCCCCCAGCTGGGTCTCAATCAGCCCCAGCATTTT. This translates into CASSPQLGLNQPQHF.

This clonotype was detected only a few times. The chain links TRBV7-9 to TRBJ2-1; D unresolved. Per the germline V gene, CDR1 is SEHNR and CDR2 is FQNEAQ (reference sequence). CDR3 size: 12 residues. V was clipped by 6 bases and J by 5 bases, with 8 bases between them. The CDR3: CASRLINNEQFF. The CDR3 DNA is TGTGCCAGCAGGCTTATAAACAATGAGCAGTTCTTC.